The rows below give T cell receptor beta chains drawn from one sample of a study of T cell responses to AZD1222 COVID-19 vaccine. Only in-frame clones appear in the TCRdb table, and some are missing; sequencing was by immunoSEQ multiplex PCR. The data hold approximately 70,000 clones, with about 80% observed a single time. The material was peripheral blood, obtained 28 days after the second AZD1222 dose. These receptors all come from an adult who received the AZD1222 COVID-19 vaccine. The CDR3 runs from the conserved cysteine through the conserved F or W. Each record gives: clone size, V gene, D gene, J gene, CDR3 DNA, CDR3 protein. D genes are given only for firm matches. Size tells how often a clone was seen (once, few, many) or the class of an expanded clone, and some rows leave it out.

>few|TRBV6-1|.|TRBJ1-2
TGTGCCAGCAGTGATAAAGGGAGTCCCTATGGCTACACCTTC
CASSDKGSPYGYTF
>.|TRBV19|TRBD1|TRBJ2-1
TGTGCCAGTACCCCCGAGGACAGGGGGGTCTTCAATGAGCAGTTCTTC
CASTPEDRGVFNEQFF
>.|TRBV10-3|TRBD2|TRBJ2-3
TGTGCCATCAGTCGCTCTAGCGGGGGTGGTGATACGCAGTATTTT
CAISRSSGGGDTQYF
>.|TRBV7-9|.|TRBJ1-4
TGTGCCAGCAGCCCATCGACAGGATTTAATGAAAAACTGTTTTTT
CASSPSTGFNEKLFF
>once|TRBV7-9|.|TRBJ2-2
TGTGCCAGCAGCTTAGTGGCGGGAACAGGGGTAGCCGGGGAGCTGTTTTTT
CASSLVAGTGVAGELFF
>.|TRBV5-1|.|TRBJ2-3
TGCGCCAGCAGCTTGTCGGCTAGCGTTGCAGATACGCAGTATTTT
CASSLSASVADTQYF
>.|TRBV4-3|TRBD2|TRBJ2-3
TGCGCCAGCAGCCCAAGTTGGGCTAGCGGGGGGGCCGGCACAGATACGCAGTATTTT
CASSPSWASGGAGTDTQYF
>few|TRBV5-6|.|TRBJ2-6
TGTGCCAGCAGCCTGGACAGCTCTGGGGCCAACGTCCTGACTTTC
CASSLDSSGANVLTF
>.|TRBV9|.|TRBJ2-5
TGTGCCAGCAGCGGGGGGGCGGCGACTACAGAGACCCAGTACTTC
CASSGGAATTETQYF
>.|TRBV29-1|.|TRBJ2-5
TGCAGCGTGGGAACCGGGGGCTTTATAGAAGAGACCCAGTACTTC
CSVGTGGFIEETQYF
>.|TRBV5-1|TRBD1|TRBJ1-1
TGCGCCAGCAGCTTTCAAACAGGGGCCGTTGAAGCTTTCTTT
CASSFQTGAVEAFF
>.|TRBV10-1|.|TRBJ2-1
TGCGCCAGCAGCTTGCAGACCTACAATGAGCAGTTCTTC
CASSLQTYNEQFF
>.|TRBV6-2/TRBV6-3|.|TRBJ1-2
TGTGCCAGCAGTTACGCCGCCTATGGCTACACCTTC
CASSYAAYGYTF
>.|TRBV19|.|TRBJ1-2
TGTGCCAGTACCGGAACCGGAGGGGGGCGGGGTAACTATGGCTACACCTTC
CASTGTGGGRGNYGYTF
>.|TRBV6-5|.|TRBJ2-2
TGTGCCAGCAGCTCACAGGGCCCCGGGGAGCTGTTTTTT
CASSSQGPGELFF
>.|TRBV24-1|.|TRBJ2-3
TGTGCCACCAGTGACCATACCGGGACAAAAACCCGAGGGACAGATACGCAGTATTTT
CATSDHTGTKTRGTDTQYF
>.|TRBV7-9|.|TRBJ1-2
TGTGCCAGCATCCCGACAGGCGACACTAATGGCTACACCTTC
CASIPTGDTNGYTF
>.|TRBV4-1|TRBD2|TRBJ2-7
TGCGCCAGCAGCCGGTTAGGGAGGGTGAGGGGTAGCGGGGGGTACGAGCAGTACTTC
CASSRLGRVRGSGGYEQYF
>.|TRBV5-5|TRBD2|TRBJ2-7
TGTGCCAGCAGCCCCAGCGGGGGGCTCTCCTACGAGCAGTACTTC
CASSPSGGLSYEQYF
>.|TRBV28|.|TRBJ1-2
TGTGCCAGCAGTTTCGGGCAGAACTATGGCTACACCTTC
CASSFGQNYGYTF